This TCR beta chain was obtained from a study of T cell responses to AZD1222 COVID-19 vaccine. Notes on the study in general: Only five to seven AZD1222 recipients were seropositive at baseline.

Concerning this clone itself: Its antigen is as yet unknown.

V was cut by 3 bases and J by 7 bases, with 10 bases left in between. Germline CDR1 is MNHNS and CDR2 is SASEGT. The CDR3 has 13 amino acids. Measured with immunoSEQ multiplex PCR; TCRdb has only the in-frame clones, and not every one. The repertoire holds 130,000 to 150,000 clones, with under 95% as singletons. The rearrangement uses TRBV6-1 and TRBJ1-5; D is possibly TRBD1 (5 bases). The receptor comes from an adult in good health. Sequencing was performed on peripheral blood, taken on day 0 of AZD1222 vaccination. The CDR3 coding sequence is TGTGCCAGCAGTGATGTCGGGGACCAGCCCCAGCATTTT. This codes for CASSDVGDQPQHF.